Following are 14 T cell receptor beta chains from one sample sequenced in a study of control samples from healthy donors and cancer patients. Libraries were prepared by immunoSEQ multiplex PCR; TCRdb keeps only in-frame clonotypes and omits some of them. The table records some 130,000 clones, about 90% of them present only once. The sequencing input was blood. All receptors come from a woman in her 50s in good health.

This clone turned up a few times. The rearrangement joins TRBV29-1 to TRBJ2-2, with 10 bases fitting TRBD1. Per germline, CDR1 SQVTM and CDR2 ANQGSEA. J was trimmed by 7 bases and V by 4 bases; bases with no gene match: 9. This CDR3 comprises 15 residues. The CDR3 spells CSVGVGQGFDGELFF. CDR3 DNA sequence: TGCAGCGTTGGGGTGGGACAGGGGTTCGACGGGGAGCTGTTTTTT.

The chain links TRBV19 to TRBJ2-7; the D gene could be TRBD1 or TRBD2 (5 bases each). Germline V lookup: CDR1 LNHDA, CDR2 SQIVND (reference sequence). The CDR3 is made up of 15 amino acids. The ends were cut back, 6 bases at V and 0 bases at J, with 15 bases in the middle. The CDR3, as DNA: TGTGCCAGTAGCCTCACGGGACGGGACTCCTACGAGCAGTACTTC. This sequence encodes CASSLTGRDSYEQYF.

The rearrangement links TRBV19 to TRBJ2-2; 11 bases line up with TRBD2. Germline trimming cut 5 bases from V and 5 bases from J; bases unmatched to any gene: 4. Germline lookup yields CDR1 LNHDA and CDR2 SQIVND (reference sequence). CDR3 length: 15 amino acids. The CDR3 loop is CASSPLAGATGELFF. CDR3 DNA: TGTGCCAGTAGTCCACTAGCGGGGGCAACCGGGGAGCTGTTTTTT.

The chain links TRBV9 to TRBJ2-1; the D gene is possibly TRBD2 (5 bases). Germline values: CDR1 SGDLS, CDR2 YYNGEE. The germline V and J ends were trimmed by 0 bases and 2 bases, with 12 bases remaining between them. The CDR3 totals 16 residues. The CDR3 spells CASSVVSGMAYNEQFF. In nucleotides, the CDR3 is TGTGCCAGCAGCGTAGTTTCGGGGATGGCCTACAATGAGCAGTTCTTC.

The V and J genes are TRBV11-3 and TRBJ2-7, with TRBD2 identical over 7 bases. The CDR3 contains 15 residues. Germline CDR1 is SGHNT and CDR2 is YENEEA. Germline trimming cut 5 bases from V and 2 bases from J; bases unmatched to any gene: 9. CDR3 sequence reads: CASSPAAGVAYEQYF. In nucleotides, the CDR3 is TGTGCCAGCAGCCCGGCTGCGGGGGTCGCCTACGAGCAGTACTTC.

Worth noting for this clone: The junction departs from germline at one end; a sequencing error may be responsible. The chain is built from TRBV7-7 and TRBJ2-5, with no clear D. Germline loops: CDR1 SSHAT, CDR2 FNYEAQ (reference sequence). The CDR3 spans 15 residues. The CDR3 is CASSLQVGPSETQYF. DNA of the CDR3: TGTGCTAGCAGCCTCCAGGTGGGCCCATCAGAGACCCAGTACTTC.

This chain joins TRBV5-4 and TRBJ1-1; TRBD1 might be the D (5 bases). CDR3 length equals 14 residues. V was trimmed by 0 bases and J by 0 bases, leaving 6 bases between them. From germline, CDR1 is SGHNT and CDR2 YYREEE (reference sequence). CDR3: CASSLGGVNTEAFF. CDR3 coding DNA: TGTGCCAGCAGCTTGGGGGGGGTGAACACTGAAGCTTTCTTT.

The chain links TRBV11-2 to TRBJ2-5; 14 bases are shared with TRBD2. CDR1 and CDR2 from the germline V gene are SGHAT and FQNNGV. The CDR3 contains 17 residues. With 5 bases clipped from V and 5 bases from J, the junction kept 10 bases outside the gene matches. CDR3 region: CASSQGTSGGPGETQYF. In nucleotides, the CDR3 is TGTGCCAGCAGCCAAGGGACTAGCGGGGGCCCGGGGGAGACCCAGTACTTC.

The chain combines TRBV5-4 with TRBJ1-2; 7 positions agree with TRBD1. The CDR3 consists of 15 residues. V lost 4 bases to trimming and J lost 1 base; unmatched junction nucleotides: 7. CDR1 SGHNT and CDR2 YYREEE come from the germline V gene (reference sequence). The CDR3 nucleotides read TGTGCCAGCAGCCAGGACAGGATACTTAACTATGGCTACACCTTC. As protein: CASSQDRILNYGYTF.

The gene calls are TRBV5-6 and TRBJ2-5; possibly TRBD1 for D (7 bases). V lost 4 bases, J lost 2 bases, and 18 bases lay in between. The CDR3 runs 16 residues. Germline V gene data show CDR1 as SGHDT and CDR2 as YYEEEE. CDR3 residues: CASSPEQGRRQETQYF. The CDR3 region has the DNA TGTGCCAGCAGCCCAGAACAGGGGAGGAGACAAGAGACCCAGTACTTC.

This rearrangement joins TRBV5-6 to TRBJ1-5; no clear D gene. The CDR3 extends over 17 amino acids. The V end was cut by 2 bases, the J end by 2 bases, with 17 bases between. Germline lookup yields CDR1 SGHDT and CDR2 YYEEEE. CDR3 bases: TGTGCCAGCAGCTTCTGGTCCGGGATCGGGGGCAATCAGCCCCAGCATTTT. As protein: CASSFWSGIGGNQPQHF. The whole variable domain, filled in from reference TRBV5-6 and TRBJ1-5, reads DAGVTQSPTHLIKTRGQQVTLRCSPKSGHDTVSWYQQALGQGPQFIFQYYEEEERQRGNFPDRFSGHQFPNYSSELNVNALLLGDSALYLCASSFWSGIGGNQPQHFGDGTRLSIL.

This clone was counted between two and nine times. The J gene is TRBJ2-7, the V gene TRBV6-2 or TRBV6-3; D unclear. This CDR3 region has 16 residues. CDR1 and CDR2 from the germline V gene are MNHEY and SVGEGT. Trimming took off 6 bases at V and 0 bases at J, with 18 bases between the two ends. The CDR3 DNA is TGTGCCAGCAGCCTCACAGTGGGCGTGAGCTCCTACGAGCAGTACTTC. The encoded protein is CASSLTVGVSSYEQYF.

The rearrangement uses TRBV7-8 and TRBJ1-1; TRBD1 matches 9 bases. Germline V gives CDR1 SGHVS, CDR2 FQNEAQ. This CDR3 contains 16 residues. The junction had 17 bases not matched to a gene; V was cut back by 5 bases and J by 10 bases. CDR3 in amino acids: CASSPTLDRGLSGAFF. CDR3 bases: TGTGCCAGCAGCCCAACTCTTGACAGGGGGTTGTCGGGAGCTTTCTTT.

The V call is TRBV29-1, the J call TRBJ1-2; D might be TRBD1 (6 bases). V shed 3 bases and J shed 3 bases, with 14 bases lying between them. This CDR3 has 14 residues. Germline V gene lookup returns CDR1 SQVTM and CDR2 ANQGSEA. Here the CDR3 DNA reads TGCAGCGTTGACTCCCGGGGGGGCGACTATGGCTACACCTTC. Residues: CSVDSRGGDYGYTF. Full variable domain (rest looked up from reference TRBV29-1 and TRBJ1-2): SAVISQKPSRDICQRGTSLTIQCQVDSQVTMMFWYRQQPGQSLTLIATANQGSEATYESGFVIDKFPISRPNLTFSTLTVSNMSPEDSSIYLCSVDSRGGDYGYTFGSGTRLTVV.